These 4 T cell receptor beta chains were sequenced from one sample in a study of blood T cell repertoires in COVID-19. Produced via immunoSEQ multiplex PCR; TCRdb's table is partial and in-frame only. The table has 400,000 or so clones, about 91% seen once. The sequenced sample consisted of peripheral blood. The receptors here all came from a middle-aged woman with COVID-19, enrolled during active disease.

About this clone itself: Other DNA sequences within the sample encode an identical CDR3. The chain has TRBV5-4 and TRBJ2-2; 7 bases agree with TRBD2. The V segment lost 1 base and the J segment 5 bases; nucleotides outside the gene matches: 2. The V gene's germline CDR1 is SGHNT and CDR2 YYREEE (reference sequence). The CDR3 loop spans 14 amino acids. The CDR3 bases are TGTGCCAGCAGCTTGTGGGGGGGGACCGGGGAGCTGTTTTTT. Protein sequence: CASSLWGGTGELFF.

The gene calls are TRBV18 and TRBJ1-5; 7 positions match TRBD1. The length of the CDR3 is 14 residues. V lost 4 bases to trimming and J lost 4 bases; unmatched junction nucleotides: 4. Germline values: CDR1 KGHSH, CDR2 LQKENI. CDR3 bases: TGTGCCAGCTCACGGACAGGAGAGAATCAGCCCCAGCATTTT. The encoded protein is CASSRTGENQPQHF.

This sequence joins TRBV28 and TRBJ2-1, with D perhaps TRBD1 (5 bases). From germline, CDR1 is MDHEN and CDR2 SYDVKM. This CDR3 region has 14 residues. The V gene lost 5 bases and the J gene lost 9 bases, with 17 bases spanning the gap. The CDR3 loop is CASSRRPPGIEQFF. The CDR3 DNA is TGTGCCAGCAGTAGAAGGCCCCCAGGGATTGAGCAGTTCTTC.

The V call is TRBV9, the J call TRBJ2-1, with 11 nucleotides matching TRBD2. Germline values: CDR1 SGDLS, CDR2 YYNGEE. V lost 0 bases, J lost 2 bases, and 1 base stayed unmatched. CDR3 length equals 16 residues. The CDR3 bases are TGTGCCAGCAGCGTAGTAGCGGGAGGGCCCTACAATGAGCAGTTCTTC. This sequence encodes CASSVVAGGPYNEQFF.